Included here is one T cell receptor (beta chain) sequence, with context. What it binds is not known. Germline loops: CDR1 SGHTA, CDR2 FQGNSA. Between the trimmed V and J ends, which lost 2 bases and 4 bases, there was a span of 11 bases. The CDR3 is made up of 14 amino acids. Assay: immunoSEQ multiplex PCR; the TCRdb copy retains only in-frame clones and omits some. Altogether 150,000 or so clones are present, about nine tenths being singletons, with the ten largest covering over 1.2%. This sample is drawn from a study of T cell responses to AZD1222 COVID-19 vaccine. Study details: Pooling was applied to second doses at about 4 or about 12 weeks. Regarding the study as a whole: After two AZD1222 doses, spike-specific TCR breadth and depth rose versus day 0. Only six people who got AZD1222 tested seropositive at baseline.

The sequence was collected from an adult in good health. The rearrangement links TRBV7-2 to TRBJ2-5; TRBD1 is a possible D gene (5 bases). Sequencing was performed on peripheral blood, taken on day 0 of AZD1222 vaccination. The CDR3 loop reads CASSLTGRGETQYF. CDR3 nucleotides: TGTGCCAGCAGCTTAACAGGACGAGGAGAGACCCAGTACTTC.